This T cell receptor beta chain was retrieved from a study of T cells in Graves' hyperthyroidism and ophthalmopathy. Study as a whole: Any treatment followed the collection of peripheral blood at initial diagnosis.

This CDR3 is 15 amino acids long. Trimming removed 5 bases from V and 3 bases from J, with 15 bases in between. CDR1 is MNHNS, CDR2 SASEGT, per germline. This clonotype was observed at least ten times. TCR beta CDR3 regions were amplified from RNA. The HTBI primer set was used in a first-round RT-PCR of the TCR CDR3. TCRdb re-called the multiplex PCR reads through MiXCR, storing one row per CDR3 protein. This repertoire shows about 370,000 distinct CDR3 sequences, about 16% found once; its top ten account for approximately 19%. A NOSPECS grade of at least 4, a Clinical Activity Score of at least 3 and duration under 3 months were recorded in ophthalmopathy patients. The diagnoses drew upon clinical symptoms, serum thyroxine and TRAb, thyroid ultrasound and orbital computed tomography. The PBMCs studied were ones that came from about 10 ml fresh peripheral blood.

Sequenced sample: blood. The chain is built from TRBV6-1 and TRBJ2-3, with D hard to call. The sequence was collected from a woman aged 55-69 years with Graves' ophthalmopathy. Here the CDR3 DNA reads TGTGCCAGCAGTCCACGAAGCCTAGGGACAGATACGCAGTATTTT. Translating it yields CASSPRSLGTDTQYF.